The T cell receptor (beta chain) under discussion was sequenced for a study of early T cells in non-severe SARS-CoV-2 infection. Details on this clonotype: As yet, its antigen is unknown.

V lost 2 bases, J lost 3 bases, and 6 bases stayed unmatched. CDR1 and CDR2 (germline): SQVTM, ANQGSEA. The CDR3 runs 14 residues. cDNA molecules, individually, were tagged with unique molecular identifiers. TCRdb processed the 5' RACE reads anew with MiXCR; each CDR3 protein has one entry. The profile shows around 81,000 distinct CDR3 sequences, about 14% of them singletons. Points from the study as a whole: Database matching using VDJdb favored anti-spike CD8 responses, with private and CD4 specificities left missing.

Source material: whole blood. This TCR was recovered from an adult who was a healthcare worker with PCR-confirmed SARS-CoV-2 infection or an uninfected control (not recorded which). The genes are TRBV29-1 and TRBJ1-1, with 7 nucleotides matching TRBD1. CDR3 sequence reads: CSVETQGRDTEAFF. CDR3 in DNA: TGCAGCGTTGAAACACAGGGGAGGGACACTGAAGCTTTCTTT. Full variable domain (rest looked up from reference TRBV29-1 and TRBJ1-1): SAVISQKPSRDICQRGTSLTIQCQVDSQVTMMFWYRQQPGQSLTLIATANQGSEATYESGFVIDKFPISRPNLTFSTLTVSNMSPEDSSIYLCSVETQGRDTEAFFGQGTRLTVV.